This T cell receptor beta chain was recovered during a study of technical replicates of blood from a handful of donors. The repertoire was sequenced with immunoSEQ multiplex PCR; TCRdb's copy has only in-frame clones and lacks some. The profile shows around 83,000 clones, approximately 91% of them singletons. This CDR3 is built from 12 residues. Between the trimmed V and J ends, which lost 5 bases and 5 bases, there was a span of 7 bases. Germline CDR1 is SGHAT and CDR2 is FQNNGV. The specimen sequenced was T cells isolated from PBMCs. This sequence was found in a human donor in good health. Some clones in this sample may be carry-over from other donors' samples. The rearrangement links TRBV11-2 to TRBJ2-1; D not resolved. CDR3 loop: CASSPFHNEQFF. The CDR3 DNA reads as TGTGCCAGCAGCCCCTTTCACAATGAGCAGTTCTTC.